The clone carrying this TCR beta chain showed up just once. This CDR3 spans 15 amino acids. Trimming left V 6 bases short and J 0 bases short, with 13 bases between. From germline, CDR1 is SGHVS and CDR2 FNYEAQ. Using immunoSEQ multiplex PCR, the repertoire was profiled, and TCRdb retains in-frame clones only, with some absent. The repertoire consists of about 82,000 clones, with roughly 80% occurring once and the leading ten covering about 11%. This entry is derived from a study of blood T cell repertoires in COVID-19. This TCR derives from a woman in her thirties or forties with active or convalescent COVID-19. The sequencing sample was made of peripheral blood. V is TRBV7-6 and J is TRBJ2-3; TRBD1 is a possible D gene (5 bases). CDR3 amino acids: CASSSPTVSTDTQYF. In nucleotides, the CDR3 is TGTGCCAGCAGTTCGCCGACAGTTAGCACAGATACGCAGTATTTT.